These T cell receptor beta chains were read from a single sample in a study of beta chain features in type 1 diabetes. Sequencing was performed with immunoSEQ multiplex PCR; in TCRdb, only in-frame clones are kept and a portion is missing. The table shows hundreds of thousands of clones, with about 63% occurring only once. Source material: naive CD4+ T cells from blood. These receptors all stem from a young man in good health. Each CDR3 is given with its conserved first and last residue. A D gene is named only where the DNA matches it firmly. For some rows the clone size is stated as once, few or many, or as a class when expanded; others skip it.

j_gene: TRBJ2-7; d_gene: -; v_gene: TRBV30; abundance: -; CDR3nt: TGTGCCTGGAGCGTCGGGGCCCCCGAGCAGTACTTC; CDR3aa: CAWSVGAPEQYF
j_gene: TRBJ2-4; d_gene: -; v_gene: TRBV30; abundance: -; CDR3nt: TGTGCCTGGAGTCCTCGTCTCGGCCTAGCCAAAAACATTCAGTACTTC; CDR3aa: CAWSPRLGLAKNIQYF
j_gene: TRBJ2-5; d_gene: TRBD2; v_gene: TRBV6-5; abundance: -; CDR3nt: TGTGCCAGCAGTAAGAGCGGGGGCTCGCGGACCCAGTACTTC; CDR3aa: CASSKSGGSRTQYF
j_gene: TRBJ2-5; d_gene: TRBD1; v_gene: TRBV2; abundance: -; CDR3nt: TGTGCCAGCAGTGGGCGGACAGGCCTTCGCCAAGAGACCCAGTACTTC; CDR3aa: CASSGRTGLRQETQYF
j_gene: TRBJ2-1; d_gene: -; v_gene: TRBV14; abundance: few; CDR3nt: TGTGCCAGCAGCCAAGGTCAGTCCCAGTTCTTC; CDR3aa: CASSQGQSQFF
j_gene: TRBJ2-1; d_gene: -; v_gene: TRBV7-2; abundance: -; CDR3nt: TGTGCCAGCAGCTTAGATAGGACGGCCGGAAATGAGCAGTTCTTC; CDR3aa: CASSLDRTAGNEQFF
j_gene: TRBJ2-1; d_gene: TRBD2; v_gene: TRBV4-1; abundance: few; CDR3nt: TGCGCCAGCAGCCGACTAGGACTAGCCTACAATGAGCAGTTCTTC; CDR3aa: CASSRLGLAYNEQFF
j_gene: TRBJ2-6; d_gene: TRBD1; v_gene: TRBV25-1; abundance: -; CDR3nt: TGTGCCAGCAGTGGTCCCGGGACAGGGGGCAGGGCCAACGTCCTGACTTTC; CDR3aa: CASSGPGTGGRANVLTF
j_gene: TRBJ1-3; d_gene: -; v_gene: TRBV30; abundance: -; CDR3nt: TGTGCCTGGAAAGTTGGCTCAACTGGAAACACCATATATTTT; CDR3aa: CAWKVGSTGNTIYF
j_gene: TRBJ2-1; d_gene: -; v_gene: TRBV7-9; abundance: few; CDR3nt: TGTGCCAGCAGCTTTTACGGGAACGACAATGAGCAGTTCTTC; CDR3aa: CASSFYGNDNEQFF
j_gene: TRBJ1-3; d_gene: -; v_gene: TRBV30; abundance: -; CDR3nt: TGTGCCTGGAGTGTACGGCAGCAGGCTGGAAACACCATATATTTT; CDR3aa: CAWSVRQQAGNTIYF
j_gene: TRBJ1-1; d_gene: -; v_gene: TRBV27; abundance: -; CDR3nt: TGTGCCAGCAGTCAACCTTGGGCCCCTGAAGCTTTCTTT; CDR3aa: CASSQPWAPEAFF
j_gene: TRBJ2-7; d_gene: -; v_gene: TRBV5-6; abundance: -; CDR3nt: TGTGCCAGCAGCTCGGGGTTCTCCTACGAGCAGTACTTC; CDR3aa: CASSSGFSYEQYF
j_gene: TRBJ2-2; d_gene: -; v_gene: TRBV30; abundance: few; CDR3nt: TGTGCCTGGAGTCAGACAGACCTCACCGGGGAGCTGTTTTTT; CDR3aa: CAWSQTDLTGELFF
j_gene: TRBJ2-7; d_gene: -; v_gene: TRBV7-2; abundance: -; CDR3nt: TGTGCCAGCAGCCCGGTTGGGACTTACGAGCAGTACTTC; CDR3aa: CASSPVGTYEQYF
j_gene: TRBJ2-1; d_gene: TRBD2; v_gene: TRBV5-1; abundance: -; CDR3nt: TGCGCCAGCAGCTTGACAACTAGCGGGCGTGAGCAGTTCTTC; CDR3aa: CASSLTTSGREQFF
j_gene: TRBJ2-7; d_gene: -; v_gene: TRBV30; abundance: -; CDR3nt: TGTGCCTGGAGTGACAGGTCCTACGAGCAGTACTTC; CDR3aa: CAWSDRSYEQYF
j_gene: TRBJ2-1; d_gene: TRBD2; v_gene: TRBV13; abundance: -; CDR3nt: TGTGCCAGCAGGAAGGGGCCGGGAGGGACCTACAATGAGCAGTTCTTC; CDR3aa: CASRKGPGGTYNEQFF
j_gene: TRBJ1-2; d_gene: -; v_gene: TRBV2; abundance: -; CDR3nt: TGTGCCAGCAGTGAAGGCAGGGGACGTAAGGGCTACACCTTC; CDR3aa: CASSEGRGRKGYTF
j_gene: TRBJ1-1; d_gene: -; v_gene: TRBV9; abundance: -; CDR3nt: TGTGCCAGCAGCGTAGGTATGACAGTGAACACTGAAGCTTTCTTT; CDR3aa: CASSVGMTVNTEAFF
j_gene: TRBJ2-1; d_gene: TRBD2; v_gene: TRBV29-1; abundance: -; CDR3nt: TGCAGCGTTGGAGGACTAGCGATCCGTGAGCAGTTCTTC; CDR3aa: CSVGGLAIREQFF
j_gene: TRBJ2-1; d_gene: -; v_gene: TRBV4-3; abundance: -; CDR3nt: TGCGCCAGCAGCCAAGATCAAGACTACAATGAGCAGTTCTTC; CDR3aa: CASSQDQDYNEQFF
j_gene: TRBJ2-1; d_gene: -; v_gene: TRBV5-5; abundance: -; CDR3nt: TGTGCCAGCAGCTTGGGCCCGAGGAGCTCCTACAATGAGCAGTTCTTC; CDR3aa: CASSLGPRSSYNEQFF
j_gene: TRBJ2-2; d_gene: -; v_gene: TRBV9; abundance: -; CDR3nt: TGTGCCAGCAGCGTACCCCAGTTCGGCGGGGAGCTGTTTTTT; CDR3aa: CASSVPQFGGELFF
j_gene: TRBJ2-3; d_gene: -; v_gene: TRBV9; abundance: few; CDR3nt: TGTGCCAGCAGCGTAGCCGGGACAACCTTAGATACGCAGTATTTT; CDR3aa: CASSVAGTTLDTQYF
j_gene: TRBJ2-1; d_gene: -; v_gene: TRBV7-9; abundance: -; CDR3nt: TGTGCCAGCAGCCAGCAGGGCAATGAGCAGTTCTTC; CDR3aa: CASSQQGNEQFF
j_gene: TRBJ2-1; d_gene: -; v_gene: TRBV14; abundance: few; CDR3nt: TGTGCCAGCAGCCAAGGGGGGAATGAGCAGTTCTTC; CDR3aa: CASSQGGNEQFF
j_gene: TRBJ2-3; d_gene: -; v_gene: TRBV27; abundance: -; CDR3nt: TGTGCCAGCAGCCCTAGCGTGTCGACAGATACGCAGTATTTT; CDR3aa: CASSPSVSTDTQYF
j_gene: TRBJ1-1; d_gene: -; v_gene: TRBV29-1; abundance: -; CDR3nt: TGCAGCGGCCAAGGGGGTACTGAAGCTTTCTTT; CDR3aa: CSGQGGTEAFF
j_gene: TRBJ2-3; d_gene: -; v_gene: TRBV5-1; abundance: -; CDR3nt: TGCGCCAGCAGCTTGGGGACGGCAGATACGCAGTATTTT; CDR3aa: CASSLGTADTQYF
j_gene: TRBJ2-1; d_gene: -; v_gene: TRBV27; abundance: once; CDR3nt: TGTGCCAGCAGTTTACAGCGGAATGAGCAGTTCTTC; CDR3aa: CASSLQRNEQFF
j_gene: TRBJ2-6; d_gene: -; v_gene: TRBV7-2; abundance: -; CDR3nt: TGTGCCAGCAGCTTTGATTCGACCGGGGCCAACGTCCTGACTTTC; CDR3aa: CASSFDSTGANVLTF
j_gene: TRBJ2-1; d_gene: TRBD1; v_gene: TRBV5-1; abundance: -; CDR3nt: TGCGCCAGCAGCAACGGACAGGGTTCCTACAATGAGCAGTTCTTC; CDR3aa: CASSNGQGSYNEQFF
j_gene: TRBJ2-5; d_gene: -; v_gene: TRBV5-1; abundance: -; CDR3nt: TGCGCCAGCGAAACGGGGGGCTACGTCCAAGAGACCCAGTACTTC; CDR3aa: CASETGGYVQETQYF
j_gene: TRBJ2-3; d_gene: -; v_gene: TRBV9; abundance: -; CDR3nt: TGTGCCAGCAGCGCGGGTCCGGAGAGCCCAGATACGCAGTATTTT; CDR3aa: CASSAGPESPDTQYF
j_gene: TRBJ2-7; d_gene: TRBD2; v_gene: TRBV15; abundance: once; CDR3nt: TGTGCCACCAGCAGAGGGGCTAGCGGGAGCGGTAGGTCCTACGAGCAGTACTTC; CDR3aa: CATSRGASGSGRSYEQYF
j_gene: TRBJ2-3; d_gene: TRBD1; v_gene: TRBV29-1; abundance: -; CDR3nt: TGCAGCGCCCAAGCCGGGACAGCCGTTCAAGATACGCAGTATTTT; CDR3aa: CSAQAGTAVQDTQYF
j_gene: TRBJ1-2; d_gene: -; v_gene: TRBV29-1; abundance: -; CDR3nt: TGCAGCGTTGAGGGTTTTAACTATGGCTACACCTTC; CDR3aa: CSVEGFNYGYTF
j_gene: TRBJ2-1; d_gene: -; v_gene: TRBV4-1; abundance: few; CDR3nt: TGCGCCAGCAGCCAAGATTTGAAGAATGAGCAGTTCTTC; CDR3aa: CASSQDLKNEQFF
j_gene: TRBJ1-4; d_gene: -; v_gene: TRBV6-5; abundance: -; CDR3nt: TGTGCCAGCAGTTACTCGGGCAGGGCTGAAAAACTGTTTTTT; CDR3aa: CASSYSGRAEKLFF